Listed here is a single T cell receptor beta chain. Its matching antigen is unknown. PCR primers comprised 60 Vbeta and 13 Jbeta primers. Measured with immunoSEQ multiplex PCR; TCRdb has only the in-frame clones, and not every one. The data contain roughly 160,000 clones, around 80% of them seen just once; the ten biggest clones take up approximately 2.4%. The data were taken from a study of cytomegalovirus exposure and HLA in healthy donors. Study details: Around 89 million unique TCRs from HLA-typed donors made up an early data release. Broader study findings: A missense variant in DCLRE1C was later tied to TCR beta V- and J-gene trimming. Links to common viral pathogens appeared, in a later analysis, for several of the most significant clusters.

V lost 4 bases to trimming and J lost 8 bases, with 18 bases between them. The CDR3 has 15 amino acids. In germline, CDR1 is SGDLS, CDR2 YYNGEE. The V gene is TRBV9, the J gene TRBJ1-4; possible D gene TRBD1, 5 bases. Sample: PBMCs. This TCR came from a female donor in good health and CMV-seronegative. The CDR3 region is CASSLGGERGEKLFF. The CDR3 coding sequence is TGTGCCAGCAGCTTGGGGGGAGAACGAGGCGAAAAACTGTTTTTT.